The 20 T cell receptor beta chains below were found in one sample sequenced in a study of shared clonotypes between healthy human individuals. CD45RO negativity and positive selection for CCR7 defined naive CD8 cells, a population that excluded terminally differentiated effector memory CD45RA+ cells. Method: immunoSEQ multiplex PCR; TCRdb's copy keeps in-frame clones and lacks some. The profile covers about 680,000 clones, with around 92% appearing a single time and roughly 22% taken by the ten largest. Sequenced sample: naive CD8+ T cells sorted from blood. The receptors shown here come from a young man in good health.

CDR3 sequence (DNA): TGTGCCAGTAGTATTGCCCATGTAGGGGCGGGAGGATACAATGAGCAGTTCTTC. Translated, it gives CASSIAHVGAGGYNEQFF. The V gene is TRBV19, the J gene TRBJ2-1; 8 bases match TRBD2. CDR1 LNHDA and CDR2 SQIVND come from the germline V gene (reference sequence). The J segment lost 4 bases and the V segment lost 3 bases, leaving 14 bases of the junction unmatched. This CDR3 is 18 amino acids long. Full variable domain (outside the CDR3, taken from reference TRBV19 and TRBJ2-1): DGGITQSPKYLFRKEGQNVTLSCEQNLNHDAMYWYRQDPGQGLRLIYYSQIVNDFQKGDIAEGYSVSREKKESFPLTVTSAQKNPTAFYLCASSIAHVGAGGYNEQFFGPGTRLTVL.

The chain is built from TRBV11-2 and TRBJ2-5; D not certain. Between the trimmed V and J ends, which lost 5 bases and 5 bases, there was a span of 12 bases. The CDR3 is 13 residues long. Germline assignment: CDR1 SGHAT and CDR2 FQNNGV. CDR3 protein: CASSEQLRETQYF. As DNA, the CDR3 is TGTGCCAGCAGCGAACAGCTAAGGGAGACCCAGTACTTC. Variable domain in full (rest from reference TRBV11-2 and TRBJ2-5): EAGVAQSPRYKIIEKRQSVAFWCNPISGHATLYWYQQILGQGPKLLIQFQNNGVVDDSQLPKDRFSAERLKGVDSTLKIQPAKLEDSAVYLCASSEQLRETQYFGPGTRLLVL.

As to this clone: Mismatch with germline at one junction end may stem from a read error. The chain uses TRBV7-9 and TRBJ2-1; D gene ambiguous. This CDR3 spans 13 amino acids. Per germline, CDR1 SEHNR and CDR2 FQNEAQ (reference sequence). CDR3 residues: CASSLNSPNERFF. The DNA of the CDR3 is TGTGCCAGCAGCTTAAATAGCCCCAATGAGCGGTTCTTC.

The chain uses TRBV28 and TRBJ1-5; D is ambiguous. Trimming cost V 4 bases and J 0 bases, with 10 bases left between them. The CDR3 consists of 15 residues. Per germline, CDR1 MDHEN and CDR2 SYDVKM. The CDR3: CASSYGRNSNQPQHF. DNA for the CDR3: TGTGCCAGCAGTTACGGAAGGAATAGCAATCAGCCCCAGCATTTT.

J is TRBJ2-2 and V is TRBV29-1, with D perhaps matching TRBD2 (6 bases). The CDR3 extends over 12 amino acids. The germline V gene encodes CDR1 SQVTM and CDR2 ANQGSEA. Trimming pared 1 base from V and 9 bases from J, leaving 9 bases between. DNA for the CDR3: TGCAGCGTTGAAGTACGGACTAGGGAGCTGTTTTTT. Translating gives CSVEVRTRELFF.

The V gene is TRBV7-9, the J gene TRBJ1-1, with 7 bases matching TRBD1. Trimming cost V 1 base and J 8 bases; bases outside gene matches: 1. The CDR3 has 12 residues. CDR1 and CDR2 from the germline V gene are SEHNR and FQNEAQ (reference sequence). In DNA form, the CDR3 reads TGTGCCAGCAGCTTAGGGGGACAGGAAGCTTTCTTT. Amino acid sequence: CASSLGGQEAFF.

The chain links TRBV4-1 to TRBJ2-3, with 14 bases lining up with TRBD2. Germline V gene data show CDR1 as MGHRA and CDR2 as YSYEKL. CDR3 length: 18 amino acids. Trimming removed 0 bases from V and 3 bases from J; junction bases left unmatched: 5. The CDR3 DNA reads as TGCGCCAGCAGCCAAGATCATAGACTAGCGGGAGGGACAGATACGCAGTATTTT. This codes for CASSQDHRLAGGTDTQYF.

The V call is TRBV18, the J call TRBJ2-5, with D unresolved. Between the trimmed V and J ends, which lost 3 bases and 1 base, there was a span of 12 bases. Germline loops: CDR1 KGHSH, CDR2 LQKENI. The CDR3 runs to 15 residues. The CDR3 protein is CASSPGGASQETQYF. CDR3 in DNA: TGTGCCAGCTCACCGGGTGGTGCCTCCCAAGAGACCCAGTACTTC.

The chain uses TRBV13 and TRBJ2-7, with D possibly TRBD1 on 6 matching bases. V was pared by 4 bases and J by 4 bases, with 20 bases between. This CDR3 comprises 16 residues. Germline V gene sequence: CDR1 PRHDT, CDR2 FYEKMQ (reference sequence). CDR3 residues: CASSSPRQAPYYEQYF. The CDR3 DNA is TGTGCCAGCAGCTCCCCCCGACAGGCGCCCTATTACGAGCAGTACTTC.

In DNA, the CDR3 is TGTGCCAGCAGCCCCAAACCCGGACCTCCCCTGGAGACCCAGTACTTC. It is translated as CASSPKPGPPLETQYF. The chain is built from TRBV13 and TRBJ2-5; D ambiguous. The V end lost 5 bases, the J end lost 5 bases, and 21 bases lay between the germline ends. CDR3 length: 16 amino acids. CDR1 is PRHDT and CDR2 is FYEKMQ in the germline V gene (reference sequence).

The J gene is TRBJ1-5, the V gene TRBV27; 12 bases line up with TRBD1. Germline CDR1 MNHEY, CDR2 SMNVEV (reference sequence). V shed 7 bases, J shed 6 bases, and the junction held 13 bases outside the gene matches. The CDR3 consists of 17 residues. The CDR3 nucleotides read TGTGCCAGCAAGCCCTCCCCGGGACAGGGGGCCCGTCAGCCCCAGCATTTT. It translates to CASKPSPGQGARQPQHF.

As regards this clone: Additional DNA sequences in this sample encode the identical CDR3. This chain links TRBV7-9 with TRBJ1-2; no definite D call. This CDR3 is built from 11 residues. The germline CDR1 and CDR2 sequences are SEHNR and FQNEAQ (reference sequence). Trimming cost V 5 bases and J 2 bases, with 3 bases left between them. CDR3 DNA sequence: TGTGCCAGCAGCAGGAACTATGGCTACACCTTC. The encoded protein is CASSRNYGYTF.

V and J are TRBV10-2 and TRBJ2-5, with D perhaps TRBD1 (6 bases). Deletions cut 6 bases from V and 5 bases from J, with 16 bases between. Germline V CDR1 and CDR2: WSHSY, SAAADI. The CDR3 is 14 residues long. The CDR3 nucleotides read TGCGCCAGCAGCCCGGGGCAGGGGCCCGAGACCCAGTACTTC. It yields the protein CASSPGQGPETQYF.

The CDR3 bases are TGTGCCAGCTCACAACGGGTACTAGCGGGAGGGATCAATGAGCAGTTCTTC. Its protein is CASSQRVLAGGINEQFF. The rearrangement links TRBV18 to TRBJ2-1; 13 bases are shared with TRBD2. The germline V gene encodes CDR1 KGHSH and CDR2 LQKENI. The V segment lost 4 bases and the J segment 6 bases; nucleotides outside the gene matches: 9. This CDR3 contains 17 residues.

The chain links TRBV9 to TRBJ2-2, with D possibly being TRBD2 (6 bases). Trimming stripped 4 bases from V and 0 bases from J, with 13 bases between. CDR3 length: 16 residues. Germline-derived CDR1 and CDR2 are SGDLS and YYNGEE. CDR3 DNA: TGTGCCAGCAGCCCGGGGACTTTCGCGAACACCGGGGAGCTGTTTTTT. Amino acid sequence: CASSPGTFANTGELFF.

The chain recombines TRBV2 with TRBJ2-1, with 7 bases lining up with TRBD1. Germline CDR1 is SNHLY and CDR2 is FYNNEI. The CDR3 is made up of 16 amino acids. Trimming removed 6 bases from V and 4 bases from J; junction bases left unmatched: 12. The CDR3, as DNA: TGTGCCAGCAGGGATACCCACAGGGGACCATACAATGAGCAGTTCTTC. It encodes CASRDTHRGPYNEQFF.

V and J are TRBV9 and TRBJ1-2; D is perhaps TRBD1 (6 bases). The length of the CDR3 is 13 residues. The ends were cut back, 5 bases at V and 6 bases at J, with 14 bases in the middle. The germline V gene has CDR1 SGDLS and CDR2 YYNGEE. DNA for the CDR3: TGTGCCAGCAGTCCCGACAGGACAGATGGCTACACCTTC. Translated: CASSPDRTDGYTF.

The chain carries TRBV19 and TRBJ2-7, with no clear D. CDR1 and CDR2 from the germline V gene are LNHDA and SQIVND (reference sequence). The V gene lost 1 base and the J gene lost 0 bases, with 4 bases spanning the gap. The CDR3 totals 13 residues. CDR3 in amino acids: CASSIANSYEQYF. CDR3 in DNA: TGTGCCAGTAGTATAGCGAACTCCTACGAGCAGTACTTC.

CDR3 in amino acids: CASSYGGEGEKLFF. CDR3 sequence (DNA): TGTGCCAGCAGTTACGGTGGGGAAGGTGAAAAACTGTTTTTT. J is TRBJ1-4 and V is TRBV6-6; D is uncertain. Germline V gene lookup returns CDR1 MNHNY and CDR2 SVGAGI (reference sequence). The CDR3 contains 14 residues. Trimming pared 2 bases from V and 7 bases from J, leaving 11 bases between.

The chain links TRBV6-5 to TRBJ2-3, with D tentatively TRBD1 (5 bases). Trimming took off 8 bases at V and 3 bases at J, with 18 bases between the two ends. The CDR3 is made up of 15 amino acids. CDR1 is MNHEY, CDR2 SVGAGI, per germline. CDR3 residues: CASGPQVQGTDTQYF. The CDR3 nucleotides are TGTGCCAGCGGTCCGCAAGTGCAGGGTACAGATACGCAGTATTTT.